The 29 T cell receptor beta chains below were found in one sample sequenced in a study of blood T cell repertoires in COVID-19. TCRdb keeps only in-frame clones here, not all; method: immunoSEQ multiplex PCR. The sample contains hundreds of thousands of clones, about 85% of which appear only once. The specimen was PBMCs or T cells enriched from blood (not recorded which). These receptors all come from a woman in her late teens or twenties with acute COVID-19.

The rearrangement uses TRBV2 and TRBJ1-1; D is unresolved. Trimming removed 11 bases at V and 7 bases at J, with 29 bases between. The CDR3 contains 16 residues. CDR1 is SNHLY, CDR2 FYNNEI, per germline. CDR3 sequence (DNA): TGTGCCGGAAAAACCCACTACTTGACCGTTGAGATTGAAGCTTTCTTT. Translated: CAGKTHYLTVEIEAFF.

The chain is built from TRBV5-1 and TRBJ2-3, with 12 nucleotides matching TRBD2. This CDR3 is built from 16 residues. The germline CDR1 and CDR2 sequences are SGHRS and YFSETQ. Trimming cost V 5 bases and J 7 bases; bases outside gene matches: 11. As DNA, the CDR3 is TGCGCCAGCAGTTGGACCCTAGCGGGAGGGCCAAATACGCAGTATTTT. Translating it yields CASSWTLAGGPNTQYF.

CDR3 bases: TGTGCCAGCAGCTCCCAGGGTAGGGAGCTGTTTTTT. Translation gives CASSSQGRELFF. V usage is TRBV13 and J usage is TRBJ2-2; D is possibly TRBD1 (5 bases). The CDR3 length is 12 residues. Germline V gene lookup returns CDR1 PRHDT and CDR2 FYEKMQ (reference sequence). The V gene lost 4 bases and the J gene lost 9 bases, with 9 bases spanning the gap.

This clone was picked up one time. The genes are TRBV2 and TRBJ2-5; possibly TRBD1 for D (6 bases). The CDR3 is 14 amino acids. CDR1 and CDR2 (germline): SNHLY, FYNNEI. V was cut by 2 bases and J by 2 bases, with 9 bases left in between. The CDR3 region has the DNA TGTGCCAGCAGTGAAAACAGGGAACAAGAGACCCAGTACTTC. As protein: CASSENREQETQYF.

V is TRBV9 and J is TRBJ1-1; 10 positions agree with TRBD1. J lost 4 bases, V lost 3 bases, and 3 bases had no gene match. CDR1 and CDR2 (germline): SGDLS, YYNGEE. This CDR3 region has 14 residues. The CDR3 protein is CASSATGGITEAFF. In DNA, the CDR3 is TGTGCCAGCAGCGCGACAGGGGGCATCACTGAAGCTTTCTTT.

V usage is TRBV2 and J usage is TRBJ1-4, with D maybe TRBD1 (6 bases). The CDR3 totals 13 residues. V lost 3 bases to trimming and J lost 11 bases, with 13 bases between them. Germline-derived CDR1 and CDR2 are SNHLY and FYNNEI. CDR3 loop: CASSEGRTDKLFF. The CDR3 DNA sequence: TGTGCCAGCAGTGAGGGGCGGACAGACAAACTGTTTTTT.

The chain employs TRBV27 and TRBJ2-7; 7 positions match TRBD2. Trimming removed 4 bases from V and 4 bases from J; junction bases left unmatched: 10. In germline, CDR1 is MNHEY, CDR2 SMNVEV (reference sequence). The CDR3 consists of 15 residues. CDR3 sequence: CASSSSGLSQYEQYF. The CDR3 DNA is TGTGCCAGCAGTTCCTCGGGACTAAGCCAGTACGAGCAGTACTTC.

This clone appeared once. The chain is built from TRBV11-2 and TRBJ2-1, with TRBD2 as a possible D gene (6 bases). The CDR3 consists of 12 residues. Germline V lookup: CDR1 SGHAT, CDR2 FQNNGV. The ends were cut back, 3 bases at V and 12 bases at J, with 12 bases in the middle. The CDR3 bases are TGTGCCAGCAGCTTGGAACTAGCAGGGCAGTTCTTC. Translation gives CASSLELAGQFF.

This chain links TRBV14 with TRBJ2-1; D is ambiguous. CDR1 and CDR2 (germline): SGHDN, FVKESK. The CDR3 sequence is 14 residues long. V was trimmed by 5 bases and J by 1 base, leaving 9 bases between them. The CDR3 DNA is TGTGCCAGCAGCAACACGGGTTCCTACAATGAGCAGTTCTTC. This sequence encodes CASSNTGSYNEQFF.

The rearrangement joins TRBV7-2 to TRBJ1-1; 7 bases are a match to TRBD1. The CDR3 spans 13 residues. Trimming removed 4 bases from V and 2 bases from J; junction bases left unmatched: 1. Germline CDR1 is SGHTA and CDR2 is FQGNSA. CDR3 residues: CASSSGGNTEAFF. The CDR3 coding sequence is TGTGCCAGCAGCTCAGGGGGAAACACTGAAGCTTTCTTT.

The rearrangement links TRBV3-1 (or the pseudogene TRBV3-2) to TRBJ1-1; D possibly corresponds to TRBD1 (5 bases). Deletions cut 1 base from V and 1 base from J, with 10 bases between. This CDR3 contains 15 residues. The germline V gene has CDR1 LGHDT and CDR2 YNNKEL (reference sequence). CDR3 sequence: CASSQGDRGNTEAFF. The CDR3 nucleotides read TGTGCCAGCAGCCAAGGCGACAGAGGGAACACTGAAGCTTTCTTT.

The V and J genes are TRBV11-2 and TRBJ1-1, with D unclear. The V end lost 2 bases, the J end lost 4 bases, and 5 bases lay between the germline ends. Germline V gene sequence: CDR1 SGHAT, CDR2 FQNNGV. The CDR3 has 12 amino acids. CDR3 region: CASSLTGTEAFF. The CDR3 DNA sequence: TGTGCCAGCAGCTTAACGGGCACTGAAGCTTTCTTT.

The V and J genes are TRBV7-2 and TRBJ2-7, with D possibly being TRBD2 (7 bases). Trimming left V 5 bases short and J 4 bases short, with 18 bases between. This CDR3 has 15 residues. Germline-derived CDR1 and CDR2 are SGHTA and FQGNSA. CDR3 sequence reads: CASSPAPGGRYEQYF. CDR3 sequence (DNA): TGTGCCAGCAGCCCCGCCCCCGGGGGGCGGTACGAGCAGTACTTC.

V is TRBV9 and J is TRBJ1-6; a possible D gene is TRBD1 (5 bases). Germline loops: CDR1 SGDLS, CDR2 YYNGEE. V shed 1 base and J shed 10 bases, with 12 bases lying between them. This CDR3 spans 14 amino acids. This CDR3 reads CASSVLGEGSPLHF. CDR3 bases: TGTGCCAGCAGCGTACTAGGGGAAGGATCACCCCTCCACTTT.

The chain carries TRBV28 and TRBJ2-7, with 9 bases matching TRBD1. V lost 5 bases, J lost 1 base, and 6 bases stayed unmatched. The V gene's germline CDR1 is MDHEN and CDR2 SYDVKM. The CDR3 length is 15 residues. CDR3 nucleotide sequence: TGTGCCAGCAGTCTAGGACAGGGGATTTCCTACGAGCAGTACTTC. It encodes CASSLGQGISYEQYF.

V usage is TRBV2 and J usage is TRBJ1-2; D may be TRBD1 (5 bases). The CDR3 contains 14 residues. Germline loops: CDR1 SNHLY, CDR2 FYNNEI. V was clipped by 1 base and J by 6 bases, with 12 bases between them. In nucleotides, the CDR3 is TGTGCCAGCAGTGAAGGGGGCCCCAGTCATGGCTACACCTTC. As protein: CASSEGGPSHGYTF.

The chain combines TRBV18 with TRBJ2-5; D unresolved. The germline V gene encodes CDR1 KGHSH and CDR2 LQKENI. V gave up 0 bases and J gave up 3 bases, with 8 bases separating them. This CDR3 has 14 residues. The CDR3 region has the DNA TGTGCCAGCTCACCACCGAACGGTAAAGAGACCCAGTACTTC. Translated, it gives CASSPPNGKETQYF.

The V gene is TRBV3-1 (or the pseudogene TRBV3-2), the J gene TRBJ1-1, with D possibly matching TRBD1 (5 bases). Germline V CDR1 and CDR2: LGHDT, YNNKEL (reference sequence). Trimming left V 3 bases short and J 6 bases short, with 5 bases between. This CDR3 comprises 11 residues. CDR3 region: CASSQTAEAFF. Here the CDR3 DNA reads TGTGCCAGCAGCCAGACAGCTGAAGCTTTCTTT.

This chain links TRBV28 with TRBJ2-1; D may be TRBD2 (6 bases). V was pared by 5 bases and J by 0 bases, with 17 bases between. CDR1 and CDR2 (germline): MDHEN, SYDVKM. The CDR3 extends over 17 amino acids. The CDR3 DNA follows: TGTGCCAGCAGTACTAGCAGCCCCGATCGCTCCTACAATGAGCAGTTCTTC. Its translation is CASSTSSPDRSYNEQFF.

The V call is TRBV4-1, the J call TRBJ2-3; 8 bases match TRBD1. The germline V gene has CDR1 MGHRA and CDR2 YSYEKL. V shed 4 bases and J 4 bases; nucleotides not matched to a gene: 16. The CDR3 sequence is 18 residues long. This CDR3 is CASSLTEGQGIKADTQYF. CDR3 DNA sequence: TGCGCCAGCAGCCTAACTGAAGGACAGGGAATAAAGGCAGATACGCAGTATTTT.

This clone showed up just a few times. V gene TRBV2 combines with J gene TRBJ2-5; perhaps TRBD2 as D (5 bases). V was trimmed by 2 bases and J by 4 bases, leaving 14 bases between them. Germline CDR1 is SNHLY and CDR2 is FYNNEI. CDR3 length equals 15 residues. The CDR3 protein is CASSESLAVIETQYF. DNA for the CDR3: TGTGCCAGCAGTGAAAGTCTAGCTGTGATAGAGACCCAGTACTTC.

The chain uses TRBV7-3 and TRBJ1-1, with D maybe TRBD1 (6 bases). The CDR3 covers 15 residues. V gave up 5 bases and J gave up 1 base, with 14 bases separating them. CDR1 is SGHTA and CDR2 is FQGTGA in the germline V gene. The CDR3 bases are TGTGCCAGCAGCCTGCGGCCGACAGGGAACACTGAAGCTTTCTTT. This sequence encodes CASSLRPTGNTEAFF.

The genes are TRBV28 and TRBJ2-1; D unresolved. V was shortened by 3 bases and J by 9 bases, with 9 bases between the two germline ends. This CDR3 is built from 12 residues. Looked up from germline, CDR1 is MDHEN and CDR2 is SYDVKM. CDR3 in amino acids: CASSFKRIEQFF. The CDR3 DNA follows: TGTGCCAGCAGTTTTAAGAGGATTGAGCAGTTCTTC.

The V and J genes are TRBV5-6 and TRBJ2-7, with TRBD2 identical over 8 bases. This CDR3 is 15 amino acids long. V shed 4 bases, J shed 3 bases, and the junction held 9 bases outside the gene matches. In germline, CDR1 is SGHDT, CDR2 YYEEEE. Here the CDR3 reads CASSTLAGFIYEQYF. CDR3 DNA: TGTGCCAGCAGCACGTTAGCGGGATTTATCTACGAGCAGTACTTC.

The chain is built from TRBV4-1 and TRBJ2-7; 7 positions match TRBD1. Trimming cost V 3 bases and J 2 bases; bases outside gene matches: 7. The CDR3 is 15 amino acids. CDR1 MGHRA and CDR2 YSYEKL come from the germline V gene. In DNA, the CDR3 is TGCGCCAGCAGCCAGTCGACAGGGCCCACCTACGAGCAGTACTTC. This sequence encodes CASSQSTGPTYEQYF.

CDR3 amino acids: CASSFGSSYEQYF. The CDR3 coding sequence is TGTGCCAGCAGCTTCGGGTCCTCCTACGAGCAGTACTTC. J is TRBJ2-7 and V is TRBV5-6; D is unclear. CDR1 and CDR2 (germline): SGHDT, YYEEEE. The V and J ends lost 2 bases and 0 bases respectively, with 6 bases between them. This CDR3 contains 13 residues.

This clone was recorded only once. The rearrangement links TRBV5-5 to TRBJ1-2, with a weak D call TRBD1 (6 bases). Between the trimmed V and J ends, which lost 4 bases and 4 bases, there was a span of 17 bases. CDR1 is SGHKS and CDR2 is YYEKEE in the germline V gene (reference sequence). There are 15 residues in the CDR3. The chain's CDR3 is CASSPTSDRTYGYTF. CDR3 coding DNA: TGTGCCAGCAGCCCTACCAGCGACAGGACCTATGGCTACACCTTC. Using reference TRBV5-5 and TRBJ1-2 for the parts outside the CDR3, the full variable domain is DAGVTQSPTHLIKTRGQQVTLRCSPISGHKSVSWYQQVLGQGPQFIFQYYEKEERGRGNFPDRFSARQFPNYSSELNVNALLLGDSALYLCASSPTSDRTYGYTFGSGTRLTVV.

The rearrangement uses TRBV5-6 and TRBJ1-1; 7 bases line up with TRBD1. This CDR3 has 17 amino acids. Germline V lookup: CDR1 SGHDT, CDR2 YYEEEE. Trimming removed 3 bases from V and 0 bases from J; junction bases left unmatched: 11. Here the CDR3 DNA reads TGTGCCAGCAGCTCCGGGACAGACAGAGCTATGAACACTGAAGCTTTCTTT. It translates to CASSSGTDRAMNTEAFF.

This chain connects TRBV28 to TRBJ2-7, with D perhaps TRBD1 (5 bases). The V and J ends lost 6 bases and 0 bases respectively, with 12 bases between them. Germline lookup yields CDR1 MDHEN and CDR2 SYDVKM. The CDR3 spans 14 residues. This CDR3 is CASRQVFFSYEQYF. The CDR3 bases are TGTGCCAGCAGACAGGTCTTCTTCTCCTACGAGCAGTACTTC.